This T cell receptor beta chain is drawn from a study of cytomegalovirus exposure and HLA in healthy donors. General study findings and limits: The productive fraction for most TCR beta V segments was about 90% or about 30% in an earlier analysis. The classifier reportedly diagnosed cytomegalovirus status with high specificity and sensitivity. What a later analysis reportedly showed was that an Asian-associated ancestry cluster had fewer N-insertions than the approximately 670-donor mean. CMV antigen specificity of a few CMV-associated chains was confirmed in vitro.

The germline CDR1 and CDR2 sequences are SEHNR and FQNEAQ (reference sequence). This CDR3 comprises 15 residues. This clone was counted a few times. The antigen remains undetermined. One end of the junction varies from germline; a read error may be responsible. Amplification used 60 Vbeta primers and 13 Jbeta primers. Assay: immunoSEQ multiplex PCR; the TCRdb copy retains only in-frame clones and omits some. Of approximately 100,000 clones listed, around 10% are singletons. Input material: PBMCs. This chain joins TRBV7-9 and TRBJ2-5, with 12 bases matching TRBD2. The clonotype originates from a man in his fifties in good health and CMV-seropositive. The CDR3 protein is CASSLAGGPLETQYF. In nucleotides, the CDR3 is TGTGCCAGCAGCCTAGCGGGAGGGCCTCTGGAGACCCAGTACTTC. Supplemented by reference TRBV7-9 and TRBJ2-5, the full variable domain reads DTGVSQNPRHKITKRGQNVTFRCDPISEHNRLYWYRQTLGQGPEFLTYFQNEAQLEKSRLLSDRFSAERPKGSFSTLEIQRTEQGDSAMYLCASSLAGGPLETQYFGPGTRLLVL.